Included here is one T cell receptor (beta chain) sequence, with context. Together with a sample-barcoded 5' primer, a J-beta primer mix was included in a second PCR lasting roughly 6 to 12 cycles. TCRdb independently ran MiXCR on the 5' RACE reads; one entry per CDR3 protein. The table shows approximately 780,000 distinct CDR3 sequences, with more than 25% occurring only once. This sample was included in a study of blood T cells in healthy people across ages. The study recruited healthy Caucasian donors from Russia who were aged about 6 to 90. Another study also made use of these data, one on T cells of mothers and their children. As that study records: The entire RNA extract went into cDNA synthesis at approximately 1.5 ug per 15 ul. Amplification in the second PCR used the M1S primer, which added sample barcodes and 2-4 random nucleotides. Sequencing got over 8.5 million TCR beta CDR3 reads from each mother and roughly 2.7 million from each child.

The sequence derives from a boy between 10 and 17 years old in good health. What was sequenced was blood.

The CDR3 nucleotides read TGCGCCAGCAGCCAAGCGGGACGGCGCACAGATACGCAGTATTTT. Residues: CASSQAGRRTDTQYF. The chain links TRBV4-3 to TRBJ2-3; D is tentatively TRBD1 or TRBD2 (5 bases each). From germline, CDR1 is LGHNA and CDR2 YSLEER. V lost 1 base and J lost 1, with 9 bases in between. This CDR3 is built from 15 residues.